The rows below give T cell receptor beta chains drawn from one sample of a study of spatial heterogeneity in lung cancer. Each CDR3 protein gets one entry after TCRdb re-called the 5' RACE reads with MiXCR. This table has about 39,000 distinct CDR3 sequences, less than 6% appearing once. The sample in question was PBMCs, obtained at surgery. These receptors all stem from a male donor with early-stage non-small cell lung cancer. Each CDR3 is given with its conserved first and last residue. The D gene is left open where the match is weak. Where a row states a size, it is once, few, many or the class of an expanded clone; other rows omit it.

D	J	V	size	CDR3	DNA
NA	TRBJ2-7	TRBV11-2	NA	CASKRTAATSYEQYF	TGTGCCAGCAAGAGAACAGCGGCCACCTCCTACGAGCAGTACTTC
NA	TRBJ2-7	TRBV3-1	NA	CASSSRDLRREQYF	TGTGCCAGCAGCTCTCGAGACTTGCGTAGGGAGCAGTACTTC
NA	TRBJ1-5	TRBV15	few	CATSRGPPPEDTLRGLRNQPQHF	TGTGCCACCAGCAGAGGTCCCCCCCCGGAGGACACATTACGCGGATTGCGCAATCAGCCCCAGCATTTT
NA	TRBJ1-6	TRBV6-5	few	CASSSRTANSPLHF	TGTGCCAGCAGTTCTAGGACAGCAAATTCACCCCTCCACTTT
NA	TRBJ1-3	TRBV6-5	many	CASTERRGRGNTIYF	TGTGCCAGCACCGAACGGAGGGGAAGGGGAAACACCATATATTTT
NA	TRBJ1-1	TRBV29-1	many	CSVEDRDRTEAFF	TGCAGCGTTGAAGACAGGGATCGCACTGAAGCTTTCTTT
NA	TRBJ2-2	TRBV29-1	many	CSAVGGANTGELFF	TGCAGCGCGGTGGGGGGAGCTAACACCGGGGAGCTGTTTTTT
NA	TRBJ1-6	TRBV18	many	CASSPQGGEVNSPLHF	TGTGCCAGCTCACCCCAGGGTGGCGAGGTTAATTCACCCCTCCACTTT
TRBD2	TRBJ2-1	TRBV28	NA	CASSYSGEYNEQFF	TGTGCCAGCAGTTATAGCGGGGAGTACAATGAGCAGTTCTTC
NA	TRBJ2-5	TRBV13	NA	CASSLGGEETQYF	TGTGCCAGCAGCTTAGGTGGGGAAGAGACCCAGTACTTC
NA	TRBJ1-1	TRBV20-1	NA	CSARRILNTEAFF	TGCAGTGCTAGAAGAATTTTGAACACTGAAGCTTTCTTT
NA	TRBJ2-4	TRBV7-8	many	CASSLGAGEAKNIQYF	TGTGCCAGCAGCTTAGGGGCAGGAGAAGCCAAAAACATTCAGTACTTC
NA	TRBJ2-7	TRBV18	few	CASSPKLAGEQYF	TGTGCCAGCTCACCGAAACTGGCCGGCGAGCAGTACTTC
NA	TRBJ1-1	TRBV28	many	CASSFLTGHLNTEAFF	TGTGCCAGCAGTTTTTTGACAGGCCATTTGAACACTGAAGCTTTCTTT
NA	TRBJ1-2	TRBV4-1	many	CASSQSDLNNYGYTF	TGCGCCAGCAGCCAATCAGATTTAAACAACTATGGCTACACCTTC
TRBD2	TRBJ2-1	TRBV30	NA	CAWSRSLAGNEQFF	TGTGCCTGGAGTCGCTCGCTAGCGGGGAATGAGCAGTTCTTC
NA	TRBJ2-3	TRBV4-1	many	CASSQGGGLLTDTQYF	TGCGCCAGCAGCCAAGGGGGGGGGCTCCTCACAGATACGCAGTATTTT
TRBD1	TRBJ1-5	TRBV20-1	many	CSAPHNRGLNQPQHF	TGCAGTGCTCCACACAACAGGGGGCTCAATCAGCCCCAGCATTTT
NA	TRBJ2-3	TRBV25-1	many	CASSVGSDTQYF	TGTGCCAGCAGTGTGGGGTCAGATACGCAGTATTTT
NA	TRBJ1-4	TRBV7-2	many	CASSPSGGRREKLFF	TGTGCCAGCAGCCCTAGCGGGGGGCGCCGGGAAAAACTGTTTTTT